This T cell receptor beta chain derives from a study of blood T cell repertoires in COVID-19. The repertoire was sequenced with immunoSEQ multiplex PCR; TCRdb's copy has only in-frame clones and lacks some. The data show about 170,000 clones, around four fifths seen once. This clonotype was sampled from a woman in her 70s with COVID-19, enrolled during active disease. Sequenced sample: peripheral blood.

This CDR3 reads CASTRSDSYNSPLHF. CDR3 in DNA: TGTGCCAGCACCAGATCCGACTCCTATAATTCACCCCTCCACTTT. The rearrangement joins TRBV6-5 to TRBJ1-6; D gene uncertain. Germline values: CDR1 MNHEY, CDR2 SVGAGI. The V gene lost 7 bases and the J gene lost 0 bases, with 10 bases spanning the gap. The CDR3 is 15 amino acids.